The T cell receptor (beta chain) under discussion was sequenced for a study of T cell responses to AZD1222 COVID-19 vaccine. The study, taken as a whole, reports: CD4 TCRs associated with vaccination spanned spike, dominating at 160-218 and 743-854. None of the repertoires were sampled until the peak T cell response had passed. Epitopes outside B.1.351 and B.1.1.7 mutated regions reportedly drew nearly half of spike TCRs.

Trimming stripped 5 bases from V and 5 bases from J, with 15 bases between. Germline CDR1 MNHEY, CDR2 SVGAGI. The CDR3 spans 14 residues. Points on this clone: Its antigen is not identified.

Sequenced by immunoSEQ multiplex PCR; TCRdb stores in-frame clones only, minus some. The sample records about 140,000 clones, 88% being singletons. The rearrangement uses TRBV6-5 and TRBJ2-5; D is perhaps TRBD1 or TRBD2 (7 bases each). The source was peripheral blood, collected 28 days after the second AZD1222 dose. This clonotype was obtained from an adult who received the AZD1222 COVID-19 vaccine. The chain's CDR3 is CASSTNRGGETQYF. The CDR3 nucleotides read TGTGCCAGCAGTACAAACAGGGGAGGGGAGACCCAGTACTTC.